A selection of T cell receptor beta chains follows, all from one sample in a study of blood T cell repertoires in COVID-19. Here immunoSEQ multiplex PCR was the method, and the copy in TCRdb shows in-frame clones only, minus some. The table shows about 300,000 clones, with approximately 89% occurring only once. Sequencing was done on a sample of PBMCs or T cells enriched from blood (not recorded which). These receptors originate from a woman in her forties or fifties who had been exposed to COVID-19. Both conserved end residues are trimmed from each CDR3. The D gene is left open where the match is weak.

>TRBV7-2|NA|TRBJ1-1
ASSSITVNTEAF
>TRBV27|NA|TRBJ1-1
ASSFPRQARGQNTEAF
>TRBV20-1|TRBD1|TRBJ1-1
SASPPGQGVLNEAF
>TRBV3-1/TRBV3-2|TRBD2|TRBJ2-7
ASSQGTRTSGGSYEQY
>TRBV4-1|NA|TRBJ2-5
ASSSRDNLQETQY
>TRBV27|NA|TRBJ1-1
ASRPNLPRGTEAF
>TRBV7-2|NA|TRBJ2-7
ASSYGQGSHYEQY
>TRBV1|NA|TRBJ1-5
TTPGQEYSNQPQH
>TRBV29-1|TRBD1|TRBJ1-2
SVLRQGTSSGYT
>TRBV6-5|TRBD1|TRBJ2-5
ASSYSRQGIQETQY
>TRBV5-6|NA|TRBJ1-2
ASSSGGGVLYGYT
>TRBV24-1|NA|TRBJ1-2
ATSGAGTINYGYT
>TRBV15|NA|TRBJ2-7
ATSRAGTFSYEQY
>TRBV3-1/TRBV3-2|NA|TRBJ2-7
ASSQTGSGSEQY
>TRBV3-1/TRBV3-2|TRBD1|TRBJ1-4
ASSIDRAREKLF
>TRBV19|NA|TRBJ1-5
ASSMVGQANQPQH
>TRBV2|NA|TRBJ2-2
ASKPSRYTGELF
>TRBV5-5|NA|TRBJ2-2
ASSGSGTGELF
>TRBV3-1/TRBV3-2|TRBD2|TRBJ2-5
ASSPSGGGETQY
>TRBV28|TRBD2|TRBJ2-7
ASREETSGFSYEQY
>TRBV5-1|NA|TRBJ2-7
ASSLGQTNYEQY
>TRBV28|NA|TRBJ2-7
ASRDVHAAY
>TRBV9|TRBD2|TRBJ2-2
ASSALAGGLAGELF
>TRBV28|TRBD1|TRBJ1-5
ASLRTGPKNQPQH
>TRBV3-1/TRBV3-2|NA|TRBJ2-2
ASSQAGGRTGELF
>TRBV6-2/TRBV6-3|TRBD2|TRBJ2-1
ASSWAPRLAGNMNEQF
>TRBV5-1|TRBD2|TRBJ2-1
ASRPTASGSSYNEQF
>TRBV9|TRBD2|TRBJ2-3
ASSLGLAGGRSTDTQY
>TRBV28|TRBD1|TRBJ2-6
ASSKTGTGKAGANVLT
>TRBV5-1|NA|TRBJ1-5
ASSRDLGEGQPQH
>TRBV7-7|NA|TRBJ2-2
ASSQGLGSLVPGELF
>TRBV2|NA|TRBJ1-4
ASIRQPTTNEKLF
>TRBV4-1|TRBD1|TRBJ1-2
ASSPRDRGYGYT
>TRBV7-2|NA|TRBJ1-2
ASSYRTAGTPNYGYT
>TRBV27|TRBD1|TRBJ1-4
ASSGTGAIALEKLF
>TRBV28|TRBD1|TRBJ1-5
ASSAGTGGGDQPQH
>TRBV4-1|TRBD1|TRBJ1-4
ASSHPGQGRGVF
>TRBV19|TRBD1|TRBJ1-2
ASSQPGQTYGYT
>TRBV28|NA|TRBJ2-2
ATKDGRGNTGELF
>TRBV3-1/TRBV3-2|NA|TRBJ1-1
ASSRGLGGGFSEAF
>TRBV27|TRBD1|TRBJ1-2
ASSFDRGFSGYT
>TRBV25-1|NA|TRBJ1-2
ASSELLQGSGYT
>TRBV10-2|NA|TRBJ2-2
ASSEDNGLAGELF
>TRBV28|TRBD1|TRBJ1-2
ASRPGQGTYGYT
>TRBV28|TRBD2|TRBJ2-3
ASEVSGGLRTDTQY
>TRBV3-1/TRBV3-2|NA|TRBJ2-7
ASSQGYGGAYEQY
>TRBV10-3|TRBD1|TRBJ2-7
AIGGDRENEQY
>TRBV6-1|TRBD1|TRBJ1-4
ASSGQQGAGINEKLF
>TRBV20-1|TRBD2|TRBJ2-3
SASRPAGGLTDTQY
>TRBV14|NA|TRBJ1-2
ASSQRTDYGYT
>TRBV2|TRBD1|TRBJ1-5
ASGTGSNQPQH
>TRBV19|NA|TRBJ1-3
ASSISGNSGNTIY
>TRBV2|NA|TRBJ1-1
ASSEFRAF
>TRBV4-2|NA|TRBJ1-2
ASSQEVSYGYT
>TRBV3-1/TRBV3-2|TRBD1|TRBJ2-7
ASSPGTGGGEQY